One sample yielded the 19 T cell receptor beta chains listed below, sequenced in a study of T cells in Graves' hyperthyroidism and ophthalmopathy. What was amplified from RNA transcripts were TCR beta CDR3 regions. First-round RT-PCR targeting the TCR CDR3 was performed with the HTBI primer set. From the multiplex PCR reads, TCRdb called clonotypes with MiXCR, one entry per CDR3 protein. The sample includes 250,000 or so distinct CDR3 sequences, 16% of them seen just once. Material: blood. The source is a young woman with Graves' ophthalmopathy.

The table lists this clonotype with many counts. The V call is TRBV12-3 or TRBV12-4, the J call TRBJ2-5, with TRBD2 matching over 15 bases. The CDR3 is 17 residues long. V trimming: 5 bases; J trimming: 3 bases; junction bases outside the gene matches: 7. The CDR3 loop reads CASSAGTSGRLKETQYF. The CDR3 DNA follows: TGTGCCAGCAGTGCCGGGACTAGCGGGAGGCTTAAAGAGACCCAGTACTTC.

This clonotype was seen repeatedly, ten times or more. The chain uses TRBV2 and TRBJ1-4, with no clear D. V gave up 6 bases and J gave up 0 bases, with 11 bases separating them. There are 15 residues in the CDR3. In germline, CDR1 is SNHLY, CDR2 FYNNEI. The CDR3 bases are TGTGCCAGCAGAGAAAACGCGGCAACTAATGAAAAACTGTTTTTT. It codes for CASRENAATNEKLFF.

This CDR3 reads CASHEGIYEQYF. The CDR3, as DNA: TGTGCCAGCCACGAGGGCATTTACGAGCAGTACTTC. The chain joins TRBV2 to TRBJ2-7, with D perhaps TRBD2 (5 bases). Trimming stripped 8 bases from V and 4 bases from J, with 12 bases between. The CDR3 spans 12 residues. From germline, CDR1 is SNHLY and CDR2 FYNNEI.

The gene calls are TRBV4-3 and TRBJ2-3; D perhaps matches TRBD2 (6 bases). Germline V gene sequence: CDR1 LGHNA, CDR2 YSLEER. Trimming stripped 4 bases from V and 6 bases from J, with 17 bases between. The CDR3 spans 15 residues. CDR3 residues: CASSPLAYARDTQYF. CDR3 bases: TGCGCCAGCAGCCCCCTAGCGTATGCCAGGGATACGCAGTATTTT.

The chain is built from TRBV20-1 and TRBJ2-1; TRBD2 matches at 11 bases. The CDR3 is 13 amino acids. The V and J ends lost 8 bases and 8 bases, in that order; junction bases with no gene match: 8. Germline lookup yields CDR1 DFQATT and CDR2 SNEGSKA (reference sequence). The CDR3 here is CSSRASGRYEQFF. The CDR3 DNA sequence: TGCAGTTCGAGGGCTAGCGGGAGGTATGAGCAGTTCTTC.

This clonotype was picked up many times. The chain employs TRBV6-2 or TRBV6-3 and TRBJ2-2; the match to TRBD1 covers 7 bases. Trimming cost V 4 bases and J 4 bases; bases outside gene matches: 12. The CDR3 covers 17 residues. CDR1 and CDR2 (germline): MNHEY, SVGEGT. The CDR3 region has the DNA TGTGCCAGCAGTTGGGGGATACAGGGGTCCCCCACCGGGGAGCTGTTTTTT. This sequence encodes CASSWGIQGSPTGELFF.

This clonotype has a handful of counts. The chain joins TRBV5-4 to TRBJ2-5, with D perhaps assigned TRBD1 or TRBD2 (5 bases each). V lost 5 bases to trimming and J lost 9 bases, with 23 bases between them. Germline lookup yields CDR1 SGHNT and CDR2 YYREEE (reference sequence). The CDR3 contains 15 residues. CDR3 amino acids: CASSSNRDRRGAQYF. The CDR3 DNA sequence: TGTGCCAGCAGTTCGAACCGGGATCGCCGAGGGGCCCAGTACTTC. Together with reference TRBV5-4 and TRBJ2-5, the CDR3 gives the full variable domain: ETGVTQSPTHLIKTRGQQVTLRCSSQSGHNTVSWYQQALGQGPQFIFQYYREEENGRGNFPPRFSGLQFPNYSSELNVNALELDDSALYLCASSSNRDRRGAQYFGPGTRLLVL.

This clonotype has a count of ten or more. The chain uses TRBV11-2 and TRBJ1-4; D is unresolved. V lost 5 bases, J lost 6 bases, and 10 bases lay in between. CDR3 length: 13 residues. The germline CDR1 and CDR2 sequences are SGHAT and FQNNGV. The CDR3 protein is CASSLSTDEKLFF. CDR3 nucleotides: TGTGCCAGCAGCCTAAGCACAGATGAAAAACTGTTTTTT.

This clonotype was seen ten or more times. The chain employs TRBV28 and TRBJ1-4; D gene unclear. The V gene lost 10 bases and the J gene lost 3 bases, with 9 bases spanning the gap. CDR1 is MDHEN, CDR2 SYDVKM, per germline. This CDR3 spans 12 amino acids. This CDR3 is CATIGPNEKLFF. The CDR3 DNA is TGTGCCACGATCGGGCCTAATGAAAAACTGTTTTTT.

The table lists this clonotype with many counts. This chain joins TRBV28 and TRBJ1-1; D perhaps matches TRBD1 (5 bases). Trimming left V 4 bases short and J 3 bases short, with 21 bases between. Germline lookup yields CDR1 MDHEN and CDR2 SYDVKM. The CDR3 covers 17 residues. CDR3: CASSYTAGEIWDTEAFF. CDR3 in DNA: TGTGCCAGCAGTTACACGGCGGGGGAAATATGGGACACTGAAGCTTTCTTT.

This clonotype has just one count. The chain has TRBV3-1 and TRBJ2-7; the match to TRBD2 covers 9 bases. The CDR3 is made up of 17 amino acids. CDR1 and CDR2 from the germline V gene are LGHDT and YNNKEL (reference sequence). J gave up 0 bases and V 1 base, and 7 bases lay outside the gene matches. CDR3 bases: TGTGCCAGCAGCCAAGGACTAGCGGTGGAGAGCTCCTACGAGCAGTACTTC. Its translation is CASSQGLAVESSYEQYF.

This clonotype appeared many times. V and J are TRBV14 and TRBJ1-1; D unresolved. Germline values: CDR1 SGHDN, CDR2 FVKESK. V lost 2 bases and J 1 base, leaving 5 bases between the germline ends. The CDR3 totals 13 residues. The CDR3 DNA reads TGTGCCAGCAGCCAACAATGGAACACTGAAGCTTTCTTT. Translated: CASSQQWNTEAFF. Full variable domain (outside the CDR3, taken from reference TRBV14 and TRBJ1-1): EAGVTQFPSHSVIEKGQTVTLRCDPISGHDNLYWYRRVMGKEIKFLLHFVKESKQDESGMPNNRFLAERTGGTYSTLKVQPAELEDSGVYFCASSQQWNTEAFFGQGTRLTVV.

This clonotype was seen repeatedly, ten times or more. The CDR3 DNA is TGTGCCAGCAGCTCCTTTTCCGGGACAGTGCTTAACTATGGCTACACCTTC. Its protein is CASSSFSGTVLNYGYTF. V is TRBV7-9 and J is TRBJ1-2; 7 bases align to TRBD1. V was clipped by 4 bases and J by 1 base; unmatched bases: 12. From germline, CDR1 is SEHNR and CDR2 FQNEAQ (reference sequence). This CDR3 spans 17 amino acids.

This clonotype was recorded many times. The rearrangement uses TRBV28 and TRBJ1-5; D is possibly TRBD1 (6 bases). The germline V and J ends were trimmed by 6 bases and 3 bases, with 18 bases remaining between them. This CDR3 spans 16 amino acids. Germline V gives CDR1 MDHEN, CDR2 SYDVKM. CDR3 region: CASSQLPGHHNQPQHF. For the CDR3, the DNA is TGTGCCAGCAGCCAATTACCGGGACACCACAATCAGCCCCAGCATTTT.

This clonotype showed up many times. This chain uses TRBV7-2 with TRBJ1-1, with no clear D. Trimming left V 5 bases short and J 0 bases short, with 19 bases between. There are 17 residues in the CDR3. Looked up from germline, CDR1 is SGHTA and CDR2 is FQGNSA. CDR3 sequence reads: CASSETFGVAMNTEAFF. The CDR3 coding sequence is TGTGCCAGCAGCGAGACTTTCGGGGTGGCCATGAACACTGAAGCTTTCTTT.

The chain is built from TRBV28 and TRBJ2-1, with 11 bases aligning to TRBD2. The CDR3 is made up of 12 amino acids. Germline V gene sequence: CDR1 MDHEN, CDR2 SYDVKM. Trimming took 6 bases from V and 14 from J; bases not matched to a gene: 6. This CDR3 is CASRLAGGPKFF. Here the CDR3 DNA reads TGTGCCAGCAGGCTAGCGGGGGGCCCAAAGTTCTTC.

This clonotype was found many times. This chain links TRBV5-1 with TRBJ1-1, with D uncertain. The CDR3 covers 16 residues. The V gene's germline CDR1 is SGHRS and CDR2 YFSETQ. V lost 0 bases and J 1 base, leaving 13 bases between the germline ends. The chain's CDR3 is CASSLAPVLSNTEAFF. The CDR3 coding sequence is TGCGCCAGCAGCTTGGCACCAGTACTATCGAACACTGAAGCTTTCTTT.

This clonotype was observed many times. CDR3 DNA sequence: TGTGCCAGCAGCGGGGGTTCGCGGGAGAGTATCTACGAGCAGTACTTC. Amino acids: CASSGGSRESIYEQYF. V is TRBV5-6 and J is TRBJ2-7; 7 bases align to TRBD2. With V trimmed by 4 bases and J by 3 bases, 13 bases remained unmatched. Looked up from germline, CDR1 is SGHDT and CDR2 is YYEEEE. This CDR3 contains 16 residues.

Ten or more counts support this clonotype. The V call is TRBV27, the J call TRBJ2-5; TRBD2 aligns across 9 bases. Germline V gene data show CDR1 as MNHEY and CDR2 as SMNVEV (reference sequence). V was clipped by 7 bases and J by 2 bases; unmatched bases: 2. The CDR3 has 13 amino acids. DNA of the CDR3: TGTGCCAGCAAGACTAGCGGACAAGAGACCCAGTACTTC. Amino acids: CASKTSGQETQYF.